A selection of T cell receptor beta chains follows, all from one sample in a study of blood T cell repertoires in COVID-19. The method was immunoSEQ multiplex PCR; TCRdb's version includes in-frame clones alone and lacks a portion of them. The sample records just over 350,000 clones, around nine tenths being singletons. The sample consisted of peripheral blood. Every receptor here comes from a woman aged 60-75 years with COVID-19, enrolled during active disease. The CDR3 runs from the conserved cysteine through the conserved F or W. A D gene is named only where the DNA matches it firmly. Not all rows give a size; the values are once, few, many and, for expanded clones, a class.

j_call v_call d_call clone_size cdr3_nt cdr3_aa
TRBJ1-2 TRBV6-5 . . TGTGCCAGCAGTTACTCGGGCAGTAGCTATGGCTACACCTTC CASSYSGSSYGYTF
TRBJ2-3 TRBV6-8 TRBD2 . TGTGCCAGCAGTTACTCGGACGGACTAGCGGGGAACACAGATACGCAGTATTTT CASSYSDGLAGNTDTQYF
TRBJ1-3 TRBV29-1 . . TGCAGCGTTTCAGCGGGGCCCAGCTCTGGAAACACCATATATTTT CSVSAGPSSGNTIYF
TRBJ1-4 TRBV3-1/TRBV3-2 TRBD1 . TGTGCCAGCAGCACAAGACGCCAGGGGGCAACTAATGAAAAACTGTTTTTT CASSTRRQGATNEKLFF
TRBJ2-7 TRBV10-3 . . TGTGCCATCAGTGGGGATTGGGGCACCTACGAGCAGTACTTC CAISGDWGTYEQYF
TRBJ1-4 TRBV12-3/TRBV12-4 TRBD1 few TGTGCCAGTAGGACAGGGGAAAATGAAAAACTGTTTTTT CASRTGENEKLFF
TRBJ2-7 TRBV4-3 TRBD1 . TGCGCCAGCAGCGTGGGACAGGATAACTACGAGCAGTACTTC CASSVGQDNYEQYF
TRBJ2-5 TRBV4-2 TRBD2 few TGTGCCAGCAGCCAAGTTTCCGCGGGGGGCCTCCAAGAGACCCAGTACTTC CASSQVSAGGLQETQYF
TRBJ2-1 TRBV4-3 TRBD2 . TGCGCCAGCAGCCAAGATCTCCTAAGCGGGGGGGTCTACAATGAGCAGTTCTTC CASSQDLLSGGVYNEQFF
TRBJ1-1 TRBV9 . . TGTGCCAGCAGCGTCGGGAGTAACACTGAAGCTTTCTTT CASSVGSNTEAFF
TRBJ1-2 TRBV20-1 . . TGCAGTGCTAGTCCCAGGGCCCTAAACTATGGCTACACCTTC CSASPRALNYGYTF
TRBJ2-7 TRBV27 TRBD2 . TGTGCCAGCAGTTCCTGGGGGACTAGCCGATACGAGCAGTACTTC CASSSWGTSRYEQYF
TRBJ2-7 TRBV29-1 . . TGCAGCGTAATGGACAACCCCTACGAGCAGTACTTC CSVMDNPYEQYF
TRBJ1-4 TRBV27 . few TGTGCCAGCACGTCGGGGGGGAGTGAAAAACTGTTTTTT CASTSGGSEKLFF
TRBJ2-3 TRBV7-9 TRBD1 once TGTGCCAGCAGCTTGACAGGGGGCTTGGATACGCAGTATTTT CASSLTGGLDTQYF
TRBJ1-1 TRBV5-1 . once TGCGCCAGCAGCTTGGACCACAGGAACACTGAAGCTTTCTTT CASSLDHRNTEAFF
TRBJ1-4 TRBV6-6 . . TGTGCCAGCAGTTACTACAGGGAAAATGAAAAACTGTTTTTT CASSYYRENEKLFF
TRBJ1-2 TRBV18 TRBD1 . TGTGCCAGCTCTCCCGGGACAGATAATGGCTACACCTTC CASSPGTDNGYTF
TRBJ2-7 TRBV4-1 TRBD1 . TGCGCCAGCAGCCAAAACGACAGGGTGGGCTACGAGCAGTACTTC CASSQNDRVGYEQYF